The next 14 T cell receptor beta chains were all read from a single sample in a study of siplizumab effects on memory and regulatory T cells. The assay was immunoSEQ multiplex PCR, and TCRdb's table has in-frame clones only and misses some. Here the sample spans approximately 120,000 clones, under 95% being singletons. Sequencing was carried out using Tregs sorted from blood. The source of these receptors is a human donor in good health.

This sequence joins TRBV10-3 and TRBJ2-6; D possibly uses TRBD1 or TRBD2 (5 bases each). CDR1 is ENHRY, CDR2 SYGVKD, per germline. The CDR3 runs 16 residues. V was cut by 8 bases and J by 0 bases, with 14 bases left in between. The CDR3 sequence: CAIGDASLSGANVLTF. The CDR3 nucleotides are TGTGCCATCGGGGACGCATCACTCTCTGGGGCCAACGTCCTGACTTTC.

This chain joins TRBV5-1 and TRBJ2-5; 9 nucleotides line up with TRBD2. CDR3 length: 15 residues. Trimming at V came to 0 bases and at J to 1 base, leaving 1 base not matched to a gene. Per the germline V gene, CDR1 is SGHRS and CDR2 is YFSETQ. CDR3 amino acids: CASSLGLAVQETQYF. As DNA, the CDR3 is TGCGCCAGCAGCTTGGGACTAGCGGTCCAAGAGACCCAGTACTTC.

This rearrangement joins TRBV9 to TRBJ1-1; the D gene is possibly TRBD1 (6 bases). The CDR3 runs to 14 residues. The V gene lost 3 bases and the J gene lost 5 bases, with 14 bases spanning the gap. The germline V gene encodes CDR1 SGDLS and CDR2 YYNGEE. The CDR3 coding sequence is TGTGCCAGCAGCGCAGATCCAGGGGAAACTGAAGCTTTCTTT. Protein sequence: CASSADPGETEAFF.

The genes are TRBV18 and TRBJ1-2, with D hard to call. The V end was cut by 1 base, the J end by 3 bases, with 6 bases between. Germline-derived CDR1 and CDR2 are KGHSH and LQKENI. The CDR3 runs 13 residues. The CDR3 DNA follows: TGTGCCAGCTCACCACGACGGGACTATGGCTACACCTTC. It is translated as CASSPRRDYGYTF.

The chain joins TRBV10-3 to TRBJ2-7; 7 bases match TRBD2. The CDR3 has 15 amino acids. V was clipped by 7 bases and J by 9 bases; unmatched bases: 18. Germline CDR1 ENHRY, CDR2 SYGVKD. Written as DNA, the CDR3 is TGTGCCATCACCCCCGGTGAGGGAGGATGGGAGGGGCAGTACTTC. Translating it yields CAITPGEGGWEGQYF.

CDR3 coding DNA: TGTGCCAGCAGTTCACAGGGGGCTTACACTGAAGCTTTCTTT. It is translated as CASSSQGAYTEAFF. The chain couples TRBV6-5 to TRBJ1-1; 9 positions match TRBD1. The germline V gene encodes CDR1 MNHEY and CDR2 SVGAGI. The CDR3 is 14 amino acids. The V and J ends lost 4 bases and 3 bases, in that order; junction bases with no gene match: 3.

The V and J genes are TRBV5-1 and TRBJ2-1; D uncertain. The CDR3 runs 11 residues. Germline V CDR1 and CDR2: SGHRS, YFSETQ. V dropped 0 bases and J dropped 9 bases, with 4 bases sitting between them. CDR3 nucleotides: TGCGCCAGCAGCTTGGGGACTGAGCAGTTCTTC. Translated, it gives CASSLGTEQFF.

The DNA for the CDR3 is TGCAGCTCAACTAGCGGGAGTTGGTACAATGAGCAGTTCTTC. It codes for CSSTSGSWYNEQFF. The V and J genes are TRBV29-1 and TRBJ2-1; TRBD2 aligns across 11 bases. The CDR3 runs 14 residues. V gave up 8 bases and J gave up 4 bases; unmatched junction bases: 7. The germline V gene has CDR1 SQVTM and CDR2 ANQGSEA.

This clone was observed once. The genes are TRBV29-1 and TRBJ1-5; possibly TRBD1 for D (6 bases). The CDR3 length is 13 residues. Germline loops: CDR1 SQVTM, CDR2 ANQGSEA. The V gene lost 6 bases and the J gene lost 7 bases, with 16 bases spanning the gap. CDR3 DNA: TGCAGCGTAATTACAGGGAGGGAGCAGCCCCAGCATTTT. This sequence encodes CSVITGREQPQHF.

The chain combines TRBV21-1 with TRBJ2-7; the table's D call, TRBD2, was not checked against the DNA. TRBV21-1 is assigned pseudogene status. The CDR3 is 13 residues long. CDR3 DNA sequence: TGTGCCAGCAGCAAAGCCCCCTCGAGCGAGCAGTACTTC. Translation: CASSKAPSSEQYF.

This clone showed up just once. CDR3 sequence reads: CASSLAGNYGYTF. The CDR3 DNA reads as TGTGCCAGCAGCTTGGCAGGGAACTATGGCTACACCTTC. The gene calls are TRBV5-6 and TRBJ1-2; perhaps TRBD1 as D (5 bases). The germline CDR1 and CDR2 sequences are SGHDT and YYEEEE. The CDR3 totals 13 residues. V was cut by 0 bases and J by 2 bases, with 5 bases left in between.

The CDR3 region is CASQAGGPGEQFF. The CDR3 DNA is TGTGCCAGCCAAGCGGGGGGGCCAGGTGAGCAGTTCTTC. This chain connects TRBV6-1 to TRBJ2-1; 10 bases are a match to TRBD2. V shed 8 bases and J 9 bases; nucleotides not matched to a gene: 7. This CDR3 contains 13 residues. Looked up from germline, CDR1 is MNHNS and CDR2 is SASEGT.

This clone was recorded a few times. The chain recombines TRBV5-1 with TRBJ1-1, with 7 bases identical to TRBD1. Germline V lookup: CDR1 SGHRS, CDR2 YFSETQ. The V segment lost 0 bases and the J segment 9 bases; nucleotides outside the gene matches: 2. The CDR3 is made up of 12 amino acids. As DNA, the CDR3 is TGCGCCAGCAGCTTGGAGGGACAGCAAGCTTTCTTT. It yields the protein CASSLEGQQAFF.

V is TRBV2 and J is TRBJ2-7; 12 nucleotides align to TRBD1. V lost 6 bases and J lost 1; bases outside the gene matches: 4. Germline assignment: CDR1 SNHLY and CDR2 FYNNEI. The CDR3 spans 15 residues. CDR3 sequence (DNA): TGTGCCAGCAGCGGGGACAGGGGGCGATCCTACGAGCAGTACTTC. Translated, it gives CASSGDRGRSYEQYF.